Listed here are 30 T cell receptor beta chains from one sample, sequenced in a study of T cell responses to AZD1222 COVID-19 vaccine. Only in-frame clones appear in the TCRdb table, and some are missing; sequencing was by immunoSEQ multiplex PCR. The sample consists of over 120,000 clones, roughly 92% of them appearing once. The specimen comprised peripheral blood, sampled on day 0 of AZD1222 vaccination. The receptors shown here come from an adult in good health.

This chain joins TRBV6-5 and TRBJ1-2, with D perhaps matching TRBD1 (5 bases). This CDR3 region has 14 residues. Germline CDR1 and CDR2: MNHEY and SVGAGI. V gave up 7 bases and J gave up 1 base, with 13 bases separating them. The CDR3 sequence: CASKLGTDNYGYTF. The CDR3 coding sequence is TGTGCCAGCAAACTCGGGACGGATAACTATGGCTACACCTTC.

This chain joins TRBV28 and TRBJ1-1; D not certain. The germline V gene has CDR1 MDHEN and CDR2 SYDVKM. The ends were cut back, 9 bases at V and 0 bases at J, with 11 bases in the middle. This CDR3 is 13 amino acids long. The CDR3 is CARPDRMNTEAFF. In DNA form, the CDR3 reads TGTGCCAGACCAGACCGTATGAACACTGAAGCTTTCTTT.

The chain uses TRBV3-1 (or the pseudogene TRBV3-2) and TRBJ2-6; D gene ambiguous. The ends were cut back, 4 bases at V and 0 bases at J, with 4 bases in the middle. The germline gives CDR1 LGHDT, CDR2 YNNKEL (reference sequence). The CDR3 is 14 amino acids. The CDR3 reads CASSPSSGANVLTF. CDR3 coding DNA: TGTGCCAGCAGCCCATCCTCTGGGGCCAACGTCCTGACTTTC.

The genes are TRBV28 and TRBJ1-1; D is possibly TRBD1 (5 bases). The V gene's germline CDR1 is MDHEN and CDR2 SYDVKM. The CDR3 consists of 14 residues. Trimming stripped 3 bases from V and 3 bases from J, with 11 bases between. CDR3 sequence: CASSFPGLYTEAFF. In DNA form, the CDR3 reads TGTGCCAGCAGTTTCCCAGGGCTCTACACTGAAGCTTTCTTT.

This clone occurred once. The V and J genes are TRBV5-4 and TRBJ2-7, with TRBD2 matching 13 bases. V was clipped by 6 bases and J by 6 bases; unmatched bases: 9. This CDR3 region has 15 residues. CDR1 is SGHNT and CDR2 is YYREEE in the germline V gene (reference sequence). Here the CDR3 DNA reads TGTGCCAGCACCCGGACTAGCGGGAGAAGAGCCGAGCAGTACTTC. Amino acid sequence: CASTRTSGRRAEQYF.

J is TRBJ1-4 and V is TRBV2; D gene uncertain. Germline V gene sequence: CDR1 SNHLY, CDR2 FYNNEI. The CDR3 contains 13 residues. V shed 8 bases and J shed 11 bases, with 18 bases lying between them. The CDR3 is CASQKPDPGKLFF. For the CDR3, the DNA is TGTGCCAGCCAAAAACCCGATCCGGGTAAACTGTTTTTT.

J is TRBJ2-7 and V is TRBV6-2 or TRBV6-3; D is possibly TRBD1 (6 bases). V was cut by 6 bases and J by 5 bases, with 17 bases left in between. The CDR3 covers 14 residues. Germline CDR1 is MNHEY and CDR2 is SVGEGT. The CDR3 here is CASSQRRPGDEQYF. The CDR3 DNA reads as TGTGCCAGCAGCCAGAGACGCCCAGGGGACGAGCAGTACTTC.

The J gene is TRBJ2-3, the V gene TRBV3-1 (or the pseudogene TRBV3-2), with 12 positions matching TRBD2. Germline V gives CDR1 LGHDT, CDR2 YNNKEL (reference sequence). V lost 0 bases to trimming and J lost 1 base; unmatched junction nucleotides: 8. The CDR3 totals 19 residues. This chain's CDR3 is CASSQDLKTSGRGTDTQYF. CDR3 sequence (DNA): TGTGCCAGCAGCCAAGATCTCAAGACTAGCGGGAGAGGCACAGATACGCAGTATTTT.

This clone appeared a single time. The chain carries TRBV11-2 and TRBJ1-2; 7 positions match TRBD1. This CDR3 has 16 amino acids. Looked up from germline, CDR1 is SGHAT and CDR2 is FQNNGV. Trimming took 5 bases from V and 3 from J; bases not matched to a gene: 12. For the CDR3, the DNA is TGTGCCAGCAGCGTCGCCCCCCAGGGGGAACACTATGGCTACACCTTC. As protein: CASSVAPQGEHYGYTF.

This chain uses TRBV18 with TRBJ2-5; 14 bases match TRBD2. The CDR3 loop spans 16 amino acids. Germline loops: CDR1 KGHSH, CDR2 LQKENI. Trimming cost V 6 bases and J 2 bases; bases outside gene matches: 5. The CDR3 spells CASSPGLAGVQETQYF. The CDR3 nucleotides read TGTGCCAGCTCCCCGGGACTAGCGGGAGTTCAAGAGACCCAGTACTTC.

The CDR3 coding sequence is TGTGCCAGCAGCGGCAGGGGCGGGGGCGAGCAGTACTTC. This gives the protein CASSGRGGGEQYF. V and J are TRBV9 and TRBJ2-7; weak D call: TRBD2 (7 bases). The CDR3 sequence is 13 residues long. Trimming cost V 3 bases and J 6 bases, with 13 bases left between them. In germline, CDR1 is SGDLS, CDR2 YYNGEE.

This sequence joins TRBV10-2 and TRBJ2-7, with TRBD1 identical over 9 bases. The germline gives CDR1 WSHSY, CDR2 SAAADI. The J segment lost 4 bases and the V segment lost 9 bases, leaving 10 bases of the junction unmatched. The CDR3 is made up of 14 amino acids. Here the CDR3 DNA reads TGCGCCAGTACACCGGGACAGGGAAAGTACGAGCAGTACTTC. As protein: CASTPGQGKYEQYF.

The CDR3 region is CATRRLTAYEQYF. DNA of the CDR3: TGTGCCACCCGGCGGTTGACAGCCTACGAGCAGTACTTC. J is TRBJ2-7 and V is TRBV27, with D possibly being TRBD1 (5 bases). V lost 10 bases, J lost 2 bases, and 15 bases lay in between. Germline loops: CDR1 MNHEY, CDR2 SMNVEV (reference sequence). This CDR3 region has 13 residues.

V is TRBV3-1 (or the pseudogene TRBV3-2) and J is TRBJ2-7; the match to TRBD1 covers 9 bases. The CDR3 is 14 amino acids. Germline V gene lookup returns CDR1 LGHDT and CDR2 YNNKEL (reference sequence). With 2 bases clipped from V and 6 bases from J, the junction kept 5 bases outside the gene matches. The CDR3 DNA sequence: TGTGCCAGCAGCCAAAACAGGGGGCCGGTCGAGCAGTACTTC. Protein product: CASSQNRGPVEQYF.

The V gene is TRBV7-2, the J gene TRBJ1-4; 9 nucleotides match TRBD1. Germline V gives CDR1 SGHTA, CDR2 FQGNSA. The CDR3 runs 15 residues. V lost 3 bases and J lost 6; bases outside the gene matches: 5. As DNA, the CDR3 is TGTGCCAGCAGCTTCACAGGGGGCAGAGATGAAAAACTGTTTTTT. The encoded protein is CASSFTGGRDEKLFF. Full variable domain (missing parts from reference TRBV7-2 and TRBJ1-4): GAGVSQSPSNKVTEKGKDVELRCDPISGHTALYWYRQSLGQGLEFLIYFQGNSAPDKSGLPSDRFSAERTGGSVSTLTIQRTQQEDSAVYLCASSFTGGRDEKLFFGSGTQLSVL.

For the CDR3, the DNA is TGTGCCAGTAGTATTATCTTACCCCGTATCACTGAAGCTTTCTTT. Protein sequence: CASSIILPRITEAFF. The chain has TRBV19 and TRBJ1-1; no definite D call. In germline, CDR1 is LNHDA, CDR2 SQIVND (reference sequence). V was trimmed by 3 bases and J by 4 bases, leaving 15 bases between them. The CDR3 spans 15 residues.

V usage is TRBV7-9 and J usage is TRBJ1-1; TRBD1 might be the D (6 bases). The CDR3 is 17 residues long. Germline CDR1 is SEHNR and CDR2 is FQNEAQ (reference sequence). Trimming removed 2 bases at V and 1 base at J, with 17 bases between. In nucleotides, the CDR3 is TGTGCCAGCAGCTTAATTCCCAGGGGCCGGAGGAACACTGAAGCTTTCTTT. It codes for CASSLIPRGRRNTEAFF.

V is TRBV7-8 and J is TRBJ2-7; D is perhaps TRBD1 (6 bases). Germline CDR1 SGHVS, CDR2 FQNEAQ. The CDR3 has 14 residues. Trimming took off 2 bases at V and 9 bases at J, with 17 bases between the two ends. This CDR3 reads CASSLRDTAYGQYF. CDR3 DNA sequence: TGTGCCAGCAGCTTACGGGACACCGCTTATGGGCAGTACTTC.

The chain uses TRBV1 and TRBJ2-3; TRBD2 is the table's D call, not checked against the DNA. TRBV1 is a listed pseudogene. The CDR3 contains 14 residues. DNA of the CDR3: TGCACCCCTGGGACTAGCGGCATCACAGATACGCAGTATTTT. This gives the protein CTPGTSGITDTQYF.

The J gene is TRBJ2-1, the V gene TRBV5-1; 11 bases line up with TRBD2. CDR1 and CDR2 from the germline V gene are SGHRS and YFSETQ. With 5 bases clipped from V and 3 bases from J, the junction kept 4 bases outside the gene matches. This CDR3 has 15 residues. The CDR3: CASRPGLAGYNEQFF. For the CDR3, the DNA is TGCGCCAGCAGACCCGGACTAGCGGGCTACAATGAGCAGTTCTTC.

The CDR3: CASRTRDRGYNEQFF. The CDR3 region has the DNA TGTGCCAGCAGGACCCGGGACAGGGGTTACAATGAGCAGTTCTTC. V is TRBV6-5 and J is TRBJ2-1; 10 bases map to TRBD1. With V trimmed by 6 bases and J by 4 bases, 6 bases remained unmatched. Germline V CDR1 and CDR2: MNHEY, SVGAGI. This CDR3 has 15 residues.

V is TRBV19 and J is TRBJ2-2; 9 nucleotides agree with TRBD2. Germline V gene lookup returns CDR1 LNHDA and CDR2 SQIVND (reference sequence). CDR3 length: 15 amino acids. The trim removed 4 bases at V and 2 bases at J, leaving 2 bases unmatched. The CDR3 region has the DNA TGTGCCAGTAGTACTAGCGGGGTAAACACCGGGGAGCTGTTTTTT. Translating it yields CASSTSGVNTGELFF.

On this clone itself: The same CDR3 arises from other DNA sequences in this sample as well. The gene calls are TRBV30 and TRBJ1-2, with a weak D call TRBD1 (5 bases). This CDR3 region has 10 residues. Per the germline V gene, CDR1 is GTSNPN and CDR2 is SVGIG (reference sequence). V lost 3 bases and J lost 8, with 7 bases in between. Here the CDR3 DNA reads TGTGCCTGGAGAAGGGGCGGCTACACCTTC. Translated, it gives CAWRRGGYTF. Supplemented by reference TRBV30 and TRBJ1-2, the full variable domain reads SQTIHQWPATLVQPVGSPLSLECTVEGTSNPNLYWYRQAAGRGLQLLFYSVGIGQISSEVPQNLSASRPQDRQFILSSKKLLLSDSGFYLCAWRRGGYTFGSGTRLTVV.

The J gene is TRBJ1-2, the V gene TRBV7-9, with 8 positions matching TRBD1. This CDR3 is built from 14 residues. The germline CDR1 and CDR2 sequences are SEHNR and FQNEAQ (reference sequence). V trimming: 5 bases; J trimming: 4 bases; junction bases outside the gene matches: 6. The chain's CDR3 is CASSPGQGFYGYTF. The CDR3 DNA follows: TGTGCCAGCAGCCCCGGACAGGGCTTCTATGGCTACACCTTC. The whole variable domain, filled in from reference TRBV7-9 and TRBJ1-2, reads DTGVSQNPRHKITKRGQNVTFRCDPISEHNRLYWYRQTLGQGPEFLTYFQNEAQLEKSRLLSDRFSAERPKGSFSTLEIQRTEQGDSAMYLCASSPGQGFYGYTFGSGTRLTVV.

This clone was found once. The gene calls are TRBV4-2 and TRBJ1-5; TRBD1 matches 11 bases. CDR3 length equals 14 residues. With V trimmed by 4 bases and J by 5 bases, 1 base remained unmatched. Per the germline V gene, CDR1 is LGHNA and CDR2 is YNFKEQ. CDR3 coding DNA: TGTGCCAGCAGCCCGGGACAGGGGGATCAGCCCCAGCATTTT. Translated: CASSPGQGDQPQHF.

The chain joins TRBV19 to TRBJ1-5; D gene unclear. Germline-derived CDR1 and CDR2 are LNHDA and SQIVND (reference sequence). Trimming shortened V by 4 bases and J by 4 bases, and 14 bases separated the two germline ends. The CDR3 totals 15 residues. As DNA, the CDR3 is TGTGCCAGTAGTAGGGGAGGCCTGAGAAATCAGCCCCAGCATTTT. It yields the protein CASSRGGLRNQPQHF.

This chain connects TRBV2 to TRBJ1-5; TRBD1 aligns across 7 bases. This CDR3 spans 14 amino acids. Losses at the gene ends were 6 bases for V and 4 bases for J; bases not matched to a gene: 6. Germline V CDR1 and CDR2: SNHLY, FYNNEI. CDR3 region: CASRQTGLNQPQHF. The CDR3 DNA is TGTGCCAGCAGACAGACAGGGCTTAATCAGCCCCAGCATTTT.

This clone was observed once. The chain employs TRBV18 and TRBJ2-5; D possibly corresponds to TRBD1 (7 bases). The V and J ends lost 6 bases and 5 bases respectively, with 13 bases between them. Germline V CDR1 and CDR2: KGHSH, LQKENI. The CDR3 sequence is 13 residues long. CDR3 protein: CASSTTGRETQYF. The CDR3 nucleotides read TGTGCCAGCTCGACGACAGGGAGGGAGACCCAGTACTTC.

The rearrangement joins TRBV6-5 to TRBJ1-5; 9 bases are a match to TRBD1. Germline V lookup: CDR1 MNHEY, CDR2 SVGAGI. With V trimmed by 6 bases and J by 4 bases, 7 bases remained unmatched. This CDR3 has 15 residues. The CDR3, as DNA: TGTGCCAGCAGACGGACAGGGGATGGAAATCAGCCCCAGCATTTT. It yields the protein CASRRTGDGNQPQHF.

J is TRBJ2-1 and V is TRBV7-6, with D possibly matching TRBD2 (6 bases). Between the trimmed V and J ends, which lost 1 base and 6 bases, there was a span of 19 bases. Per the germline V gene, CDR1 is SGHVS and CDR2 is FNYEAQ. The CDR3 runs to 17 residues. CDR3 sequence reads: CASSLESGVYGFNEQFF. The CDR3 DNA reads TGTGCCAGCAGCTTAGAGTCGGGGGTGTATGGCTTCAATGAGCAGTTCTTC.